There are many counts of the clone carrying this T cell receptor beta chain. The entry originates in a study of tumor and adjacent non-tumor tissue in lung cancer. CDR1 is SQVTM, CDR2 ANQGSEA, per germline. CDR3 length equals 12 residues. The V and J ends lost 6 bases and 5 bases respectively, with 11 bases between them. TCRbeta libraries were built with three rounds of nested PCR, modified from ARM-PCR. TCRdb called the multiplex PCR reads again in MiXCR, with one record for every CDR3 protein. The sample has about 43,000 distinct CDR3 sequences, 60% seen once. The template was RNA from unsorted bulk tissue. Distant lung tissue was collected more than 3 cm away from the tumor edge.

Material for sequencing was distant non-tumor lung tissue. This TCR was recovered from a man in his fifties or sixties with non-small cell lung cancer. The chain combines TRBV29-1 with TRBJ2-1; D remains ambiguous. The chain's CDR3 is CSVFRSHNEQFF. As DNA, the CDR3 is TGCAGCGTCTTCCGAAGCCACAATGAGCAGTTCTTC.